This TCR beta chain was captured by sequencing in a study of prognosis after radiotherapy for stage I lung cancer. Amplicons of TCR beta CDR3 were generated from genomic DNA by two-round multiplex PCR. Initially, in first-round PCR, primers specific to each TRBV and TRBJ gene were used. TCRdb analysed the multiplex PCR reads with MiXCR anew, one entry per CDR3 protein. The sample has about 59,000 distinct CDR3 sequences; about 26% are singletons. Study results and caveats: There was no determination made of whether the expanded TCR clones were tumor-specific. Patients' TRBV and TRBJ gene usage reportedly differed by presence or absence of metastases. Some patients went on to develop distant metastases. Their Shannon entropy after stereotactic body radiation therapy was lower, and its change from baseline was also lower.

This clonotype was counted a few times. The target antigen is unknown. Germline V lookup: CDR1 SGHNT, CDR2 YYREEE (reference sequence). V lost 0 bases to trimming and J lost 4 bases, with 8 bases between them. The CDR3 spans 15 residues. The receptor was derived from a donor older than 45 with non-small cell lung cancer. The chain recombines TRBV5-4 with TRBJ2-6, with D perhaps matching TRBD1 (5 bases). The specimen comprised PBMCs, sampled before or after stereotactic body radiation therapy (not recorded which). The CDR3: CASSLGGTGANVLTF. In nucleotides, the CDR3 is TGTGCCAGCAGCTTGGGGGGCACAGGGGCCAACGTCCTGACTTTC.